This T cell receptor beta chain derives from a study of T-cell memory formation after mild COVID-19. In the case of this clonotype: What it binds is not known.

Study-level findings and limits: Pre-infection memory showed some responding clones, and this suggested that cross-reactive memory joined.

TCR alpha and TCR beta cDNA libraries carrying sample barcodes and UMIs were produced by 5'RACE using constant-segment primers. TCRdb independently ran MiXCR on the 5' RACE reads; one entry per CDR3 protein. The sample has hundreds of thousands of distinct CDR3 sequences; just under 20% are singletons. The CDR3 length is 14 residues. After removal of 6 bases from V and 8 bases from J, the junction contained 8 bases not matched to a gene. The J gene is TRBJ1-2, the V gene TRBV12-3 or TRBV12-4; TRBD1 matches at 11 bases. The sample comprised PBMCs or a T cell subset sorted from them (not recorded which). This TCR came from a young man who had mild COVID-19 (a few samples of this study predate the infection). Cell type and time point are not known. The CDR3 sequence is CASSPGQGAQGYTF. CDR3 in DNA: TGTGCCAGCAGCCCCGGACAGGGGGCGCAGGGCTACACCTTC.